This section outlines one T cell receptor (beta chain) sequence together with its context. No antigen is known for it. Profiled with immunoSEQ multiplex PCR; TCRdb holds only in-frame clones, not every one. This sample carries tens of thousands of clones, 88% of them seen once, and the ten largest clones take more than 5.5%. Time point defined: week 35, safety follow-up. Vaccine doses each comprised 300 ug of mutant IDH1 20-mer peptide, with topical imiquimod. Patients received eight vaccinations in weeks 1, 3, 5, 7, 11, 15, 19, 23. These data originate in a study of a mutant IDH1 vaccine in newly diagnosed glioma. Whole-study context: Vaccination began 4-6 weeks post radiotherapy alone, or with temozolomide cycles.

Per the germline V gene, CDR1 is SGHVS and CDR2 is FQNEAQ. The V end was cut by 1 base, the J end by 3 bases, with 12 bases between. This CDR3 spans 16 amino acids. This chain joins TRBV7-8 and TRBJ2-2, with D possibly TRBD2 on 5 matching bases. This receptor was obtained from a middle-aged woman with glioma. The sample here was PBMCs, taken from a glioma patient whose treatment included an IDH1 peptide vaccine. CDR3 sequence: CASSLGGGVDTGELFF. As DNA, the CDR3 is TGTGCCAGCAGCTTAGGAGGAGGAGTTGACACCGGGGAGCTGTTTTTT.